These 14 T cell receptor beta chains share one sample of origin, sequenced in a study of neurological immune-mediated disorders. In TCRdb, the 5' RACE reads were re-called with MiXCR into one record per CDR3 protein. The data show roughly 66,000 distinct CDR3 sequences, roughly 4.5% seen once. Sequenced material: PBMCs. The receptors derive from a woman in her 70s with multiple sclerosis.

This clonotype was seen many times. The chain has TRBV20-1 and TRBJ2-7; 13 nucleotides agree with TRBD2. This CDR3 contains 15 residues. V lost 0 bases and J lost 5; bases outside the gene matches: 4. In germline, CDR1 is DFQATT, CDR2 SNEGSKA (reference sequence). The CDR3 protein is CSARDLGLAGDEQYF. CDR3 in DNA: TGCAGTGCTAGAGATCTTGGACTAGCGGGAGACGAGCAGTACTTC.

This clonotype was recorded at least ten times. The chain uses TRBV5-1 and TRBJ2-3, with D perhaps TRBD2 (5 bases). Between the trimmed V and J ends, which lost 0 bases and 2 bases, there was a span of 7 bases. The CDR3 totals 14 residues. Germline V gene lookup returns CDR1 SGHRS and CDR2 YFSETQ. The CDR3 loop is CASSLETNTDTQYF. The CDR3 DNA reads as TGCGCCAGCAGCTTGGAGACTAACACAGATACGCAGTATTTT.

This clonotype came up a few times. J is TRBJ2-2 and V is TRBV7-2; either TRBD1 or TRBD2 may supply D (5 bases each). Per germline, CDR1 SGHTA and CDR2 FQGNSA. V was pared by 3 bases and J by 4 bases, with 12 bases between. The CDR3 covers 15 residues. The CDR3 region has the DNA TGTGCCAGCAGCTTTGTGGGGGACGTCACCGGGGAGCTGTTTTTT. Translated: CASSFVGDVTGELFF.

This clonotype came up many times. The V and J genes are TRBV5-1 and TRBJ1-4, with 8 bases that match TRBD1. Germline CDR1 is SGHRS and CDR2 is YFSETQ. The CDR3 consists of 16 residues. Trimming took 3 bases from V and 7 from J; bases not matched to a gene: 11. The CDR3 sequence: CASSWGNRTGSEKLFF. DNA of the CDR3: TGCGCCAGCAGCTGGGGAAATAGGACAGGGAGTGAAAAACTGTTTTTT.

This clonotype was recorded a few times. V is TRBV6-5 and J is TRBJ2-3; D remains ambiguous. Trimming cost V 5 bases and J 6 bases, with 15 bases left between them. CDR1 and CDR2 from the germline V gene are MNHEY and SVGAGI. This CDR3 contains 14 residues. The CDR3 sequence is CASSNPLGTDTQYF. The CDR3 nucleotides are TGTGCCAGCAGTAACCCACTCGGTACGGATACGCAGTATTTT.

This clonotype was seen at least ten times. CDR3 DNA: TGTGCCAGCAGTGGGGCCTTGAGCTCCTACGAGCAGTACTTC. Translation gives CASSGALSSYEQYF. V and J are TRBV5-5 and TRBJ2-7, with D perhaps matching TRBD1 (5 bases). The CDR3 consists of 14 residues. Trimming shortened V by 5 bases and J by 0 bases, and 12 bases separated the two germline ends. From germline, CDR1 is SGHKS and CDR2 YYEKEE (reference sequence).

In this sample, this clonotype turned up many times. The chain joins TRBV5-5 to TRBJ2-1, with D possibly called TRBD1 or TRBD2 (5 bases each). Germline CDR1 and CDR2: SGHKS and YYEKEE (reference sequence). The CDR3 is 14 amino acids. Trimming pared 0 bases from V and 12 bases from J, leaving 16 bases between. CDR3 amino acids: CASSLVVEIGTQFF. The CDR3 DNA follows: TGTGCCAGCAGCTTGGTGGTAGAAATCGGGACGCAGTTCTTC.

Ten or more counts support this clonotype. The chain employs TRBV20-1 and TRBJ2-3, with 9 positions matching TRBD2. Germline assignment: CDR1 DFQATT and CDR2 SNEGSKA (reference sequence). This CDR3 comprises 17 residues. The trim removed 0 bases at V and 6 bases at J, leaving 13 bases unmatched. The CDR3: CSARDLELRGGADTQYF. The CDR3 DNA sequence: TGCAGTGCTAGAGATCTGGAGTTGCGGGGGGGGGCGGATACGCAGTATTTT.

This clonotype has at least ten counts. The V gene is TRBV12-3 or TRBV12-4, the J gene TRBJ1-2; D gene ambiguous. Between the trimmed V and J ends, which lost 6 bases and 4 bases, there was a span of 9 bases. The CDR3 length is 12 residues. DNA of the CDR3: TGTGCCAGCAGCAATACACTCTATGGCTACACCTTC. This sequence encodes CASSNTLYGYTF.

This clonotype was recorded many times. The V gene is TRBV15, the J gene TRBJ1-2; D is unclear. The CDR3 runs to 14 residues. Trimming removed 3 bases from V and 1 base from J, with 9 bases in between. Germline lookup yields CDR1 LNHNV and CDR2 YYDKDF (reference sequence). The CDR3 nucleotides are TGTGCCACCAGCAGTGGTCAGAATAACTATGGCTACACCTTC. It translates to CATSSGQNNYGYTF.

The table lists this clonotype with many counts. J is TRBJ2-1 and V is TRBV3-1; 10 positions match TRBD2. Germline CDR1 reads LGHDT; CDR2 reads YNNKEL (reference sequence). The V and J ends lost 4 bases and 4 bases, in that order; junction bases with no gene match: 1. This CDR3 region has 14 residues. CDR3 nucleotides: TGTGCCAGCAGCCTGACTAGCGGGTACAATGAGCAGTTCTTC. It is translated as CASSLTSGYNEQFF.

This clonotype was observed many times. The J gene is TRBJ2-5, the V gene TRBV3-1; D may be TRBD1 or TRBD2 (6 bases each). The germline CDR1 and CDR2 sequences are LGHDT and YNNKEL (reference sequence). V lost 4 bases, J lost 5 bases, and 17 bases lay in between. The CDR3 sequence is 15 residues long. The CDR3 is CASSPPWGAGETQYF. CDR3 bases: TGTGCCAGCAGCCCCCCCTGGGGGGCTGGGGAGACCCAGTACTTC.

J is TRBJ1-1 and V is TRBV6-5; possibly TRBD1 for D (6 bases). The germline V and J ends were trimmed by 4 bases and 2 bases, with 14 bases remaining between them. Germline values: CDR1 MNHEY, CDR2 SVGAGI. There are 15 residues in the CDR3. CDR3 coding DNA: TGTGCCAGCAGTTTCCAGACAGGACATAACACTGAAGCTTTCTTT. It codes for CASSFQTGHNTEAFF.

There are many counts of this clonotype. V is TRBV7-2 and J is TRBJ2-3, with 11 bases aligning to TRBD1. Per germline, CDR1 SGHTA and CDR2 FQGNSA. The V and J ends lost 5 bases and 5 bases, in that order; junction bases with no gene match: 6. CDR3 length: 15 amino acids. CDR3 sequence reads: CASSRGQGVRDTQYF. CDR3 DNA: TGTGCCAGCAGCAGGGGACAGGGGGTGAGAGATACGCAGTATTTT.